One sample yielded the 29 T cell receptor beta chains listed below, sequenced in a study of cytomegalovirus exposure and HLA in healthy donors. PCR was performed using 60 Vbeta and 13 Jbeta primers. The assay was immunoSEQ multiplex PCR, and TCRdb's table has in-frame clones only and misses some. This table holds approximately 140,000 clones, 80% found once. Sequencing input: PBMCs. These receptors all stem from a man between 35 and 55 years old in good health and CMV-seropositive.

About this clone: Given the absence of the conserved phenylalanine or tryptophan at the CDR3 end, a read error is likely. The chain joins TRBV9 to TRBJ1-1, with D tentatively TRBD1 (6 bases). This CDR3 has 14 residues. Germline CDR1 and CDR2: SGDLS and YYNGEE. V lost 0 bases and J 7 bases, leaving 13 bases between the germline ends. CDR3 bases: TGTGCCAGCAGCGTAGATTACAGGGTAAATGAAGCTTTCCTT. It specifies CASSVDYRVNEAFL.

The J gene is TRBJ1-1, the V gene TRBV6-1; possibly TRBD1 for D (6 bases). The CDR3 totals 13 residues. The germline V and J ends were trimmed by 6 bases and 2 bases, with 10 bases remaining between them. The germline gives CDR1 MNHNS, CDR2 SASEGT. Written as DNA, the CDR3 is TGTGCCAGCAGCACACAGGGTAACACTGAAGCTTTCTTT. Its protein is CASSTQGNTEAFF.

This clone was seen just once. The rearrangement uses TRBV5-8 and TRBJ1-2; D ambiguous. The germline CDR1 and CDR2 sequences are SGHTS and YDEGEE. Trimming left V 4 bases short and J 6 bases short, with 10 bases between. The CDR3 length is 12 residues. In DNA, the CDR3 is TGTGCCAGCAGCCCGGGAACCGATGGCTACACCTTC. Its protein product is CASSPGTDGYTF.

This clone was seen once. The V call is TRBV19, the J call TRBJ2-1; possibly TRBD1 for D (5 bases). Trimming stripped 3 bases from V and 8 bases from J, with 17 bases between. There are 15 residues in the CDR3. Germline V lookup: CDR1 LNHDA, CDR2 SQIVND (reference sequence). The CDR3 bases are TGTGCCAGTAGTATTGGGGCCAGGGTTACAGATGAGCAGTTCTTC. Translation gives CASSIGARVTDEQFF.

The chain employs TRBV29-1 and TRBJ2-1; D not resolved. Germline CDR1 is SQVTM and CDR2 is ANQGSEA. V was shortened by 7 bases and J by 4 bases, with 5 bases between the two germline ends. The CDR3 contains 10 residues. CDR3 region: CSGAYNEQFF. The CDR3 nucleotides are TGCAGCGGAGCATACAATGAGCAGTTCTTC.

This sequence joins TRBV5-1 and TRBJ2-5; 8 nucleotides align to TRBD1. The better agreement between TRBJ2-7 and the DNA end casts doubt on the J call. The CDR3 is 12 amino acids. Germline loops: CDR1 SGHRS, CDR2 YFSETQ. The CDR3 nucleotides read TGCGCCAGCAGCGAGGACAGGGACGAGCAGTACTTC. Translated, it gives CASSEDRDEQYF.

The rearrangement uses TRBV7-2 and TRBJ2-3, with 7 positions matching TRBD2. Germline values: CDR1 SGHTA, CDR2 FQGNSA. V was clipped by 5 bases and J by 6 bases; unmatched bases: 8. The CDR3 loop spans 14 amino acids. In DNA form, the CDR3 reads TGTGCCAGCAGCCAGTTCGGGGGGAGGGATACGCAGTATTTT. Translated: CASSQFGGRDTQYF.

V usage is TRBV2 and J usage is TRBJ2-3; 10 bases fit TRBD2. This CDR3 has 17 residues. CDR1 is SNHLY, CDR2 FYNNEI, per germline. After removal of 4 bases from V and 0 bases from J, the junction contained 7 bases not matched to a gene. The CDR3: CASSGLAGAKSTDTQYF. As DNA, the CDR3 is TGTGCCAGCAGTGGGCTAGCGGGGGCCAAAAGCACAGATACGCAGTATTTT.

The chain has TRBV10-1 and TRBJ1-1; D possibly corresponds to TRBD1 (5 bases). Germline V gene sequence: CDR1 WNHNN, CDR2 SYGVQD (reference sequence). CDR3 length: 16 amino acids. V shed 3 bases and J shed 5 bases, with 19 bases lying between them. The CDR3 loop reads CASSDRVTWPLTEAFF. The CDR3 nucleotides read TGCGCCAGCAGTGACAGGGTCACTTGGCCTCTAACTGAAGCTTTCTTT.

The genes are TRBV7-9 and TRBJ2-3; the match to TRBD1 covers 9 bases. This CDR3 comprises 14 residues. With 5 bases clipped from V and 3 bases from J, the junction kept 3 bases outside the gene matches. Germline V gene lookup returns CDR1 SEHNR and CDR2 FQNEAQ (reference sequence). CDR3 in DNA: TGTGCCAGCAGCAAGGGACAGGGAACAGATACGCAGTATTTT. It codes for CASSKGQGTDTQYF.

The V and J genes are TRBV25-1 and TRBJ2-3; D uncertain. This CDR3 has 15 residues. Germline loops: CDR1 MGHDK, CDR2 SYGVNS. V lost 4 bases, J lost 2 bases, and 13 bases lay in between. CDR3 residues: CASSATQILTDTQYF. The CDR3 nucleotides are TGTGCCAGCAGTGCAACACAGATACTCACAGATACGCAGTATTTT.

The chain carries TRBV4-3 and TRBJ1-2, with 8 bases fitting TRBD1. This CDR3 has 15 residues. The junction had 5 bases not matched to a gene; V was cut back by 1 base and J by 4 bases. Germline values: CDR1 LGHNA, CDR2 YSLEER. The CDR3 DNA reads TGCGCCAGCAGCCAAGCGTCAGGGGGCGGCTATGGCTACACCTTC. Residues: CASSQASGGGYGYTF.

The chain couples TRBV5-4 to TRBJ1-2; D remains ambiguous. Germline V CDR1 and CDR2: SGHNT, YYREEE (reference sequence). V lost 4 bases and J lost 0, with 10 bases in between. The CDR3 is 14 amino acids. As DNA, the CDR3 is TGTGCCAGCAGCCCATACACGTCTAACTATGGCTACACCTTC. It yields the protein CASSPYTSNYGYTF.

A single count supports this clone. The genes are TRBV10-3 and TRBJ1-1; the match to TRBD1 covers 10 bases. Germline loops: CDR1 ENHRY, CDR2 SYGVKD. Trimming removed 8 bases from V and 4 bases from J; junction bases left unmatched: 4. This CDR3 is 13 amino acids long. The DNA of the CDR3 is TGTGCCATCGGGACAGGGGCGGCCACTGAAGCTTTCTTT. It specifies CAIGTGAATEAFF.

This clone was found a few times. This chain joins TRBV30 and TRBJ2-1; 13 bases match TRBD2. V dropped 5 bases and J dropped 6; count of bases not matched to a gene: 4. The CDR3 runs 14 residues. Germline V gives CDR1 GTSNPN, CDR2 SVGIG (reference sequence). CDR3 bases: TGTGCCTGGGAACTAGCGGGAGGGCCCAATGAGCAGTTCTTC. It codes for CAWELAGGPNEQFF.

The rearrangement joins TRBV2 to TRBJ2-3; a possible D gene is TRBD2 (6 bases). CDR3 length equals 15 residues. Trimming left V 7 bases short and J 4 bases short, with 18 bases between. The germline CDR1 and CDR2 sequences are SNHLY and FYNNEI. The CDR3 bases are TGTGCCAGCACCGAGACTAGTGGGTTACCAGATACGCAGTATTTT. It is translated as CASTETSGLPDTQYF.

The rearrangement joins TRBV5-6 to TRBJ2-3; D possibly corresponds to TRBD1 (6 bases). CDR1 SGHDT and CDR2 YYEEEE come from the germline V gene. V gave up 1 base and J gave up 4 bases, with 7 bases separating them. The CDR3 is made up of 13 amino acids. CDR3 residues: CASSLRGSDTQYF. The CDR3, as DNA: TGTGCCAGCAGCTTGAGGGGGTCAGATACGCAGTATTTT.

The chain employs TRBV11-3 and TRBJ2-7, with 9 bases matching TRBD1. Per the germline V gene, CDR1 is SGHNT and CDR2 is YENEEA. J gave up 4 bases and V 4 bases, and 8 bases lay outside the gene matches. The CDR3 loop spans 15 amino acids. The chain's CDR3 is CASSSRDRVEYEQYF. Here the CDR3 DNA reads TGTGCCAGCAGCTCCCGGGACAGGGTAGAATACGAGCAGTACTTC.

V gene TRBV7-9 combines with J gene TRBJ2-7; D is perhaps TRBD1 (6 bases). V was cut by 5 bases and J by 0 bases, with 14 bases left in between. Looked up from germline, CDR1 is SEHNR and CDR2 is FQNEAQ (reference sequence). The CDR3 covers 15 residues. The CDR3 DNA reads TGTGCCAGCAGCGACCTCACAGGGCCCTCCTACGAGCAGTACTTC. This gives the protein CASSDLTGPSYEQYF.

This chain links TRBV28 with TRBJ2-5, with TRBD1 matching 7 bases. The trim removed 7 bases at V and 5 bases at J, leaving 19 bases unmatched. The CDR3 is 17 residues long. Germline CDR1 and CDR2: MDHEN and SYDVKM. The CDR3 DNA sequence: TGTGCCAGCACCTCCCCCCCTAGGACAGGATGGGGGGAGACCCAGTACTTC. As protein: CASTSPPRTGWGETQYF.

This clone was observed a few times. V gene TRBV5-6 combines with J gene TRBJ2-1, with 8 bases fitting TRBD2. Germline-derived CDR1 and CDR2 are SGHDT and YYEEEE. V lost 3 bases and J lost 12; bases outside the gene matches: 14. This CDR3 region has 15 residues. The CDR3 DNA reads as TGTGCCAGCAGCTCGGCCGGGACTAGGGCGTATGGGCAGTTCTTC. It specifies CASSSAGTRAYGQFF.

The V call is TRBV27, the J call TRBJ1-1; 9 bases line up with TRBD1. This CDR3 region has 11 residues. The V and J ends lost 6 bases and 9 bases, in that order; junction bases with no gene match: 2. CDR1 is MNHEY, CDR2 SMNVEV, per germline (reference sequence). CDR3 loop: CASSTGGQAFF. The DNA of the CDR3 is TGTGCCAGCAGCACAGGGGGCCAAGCTTTCTTT.

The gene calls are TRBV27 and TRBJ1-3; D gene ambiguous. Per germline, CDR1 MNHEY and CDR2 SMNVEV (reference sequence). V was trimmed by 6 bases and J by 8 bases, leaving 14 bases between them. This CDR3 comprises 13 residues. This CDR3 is CASRPLGRDTIYF. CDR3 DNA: TGTGCCAGCAGACCTCTTGGGAGAGACACCATATATTTT.

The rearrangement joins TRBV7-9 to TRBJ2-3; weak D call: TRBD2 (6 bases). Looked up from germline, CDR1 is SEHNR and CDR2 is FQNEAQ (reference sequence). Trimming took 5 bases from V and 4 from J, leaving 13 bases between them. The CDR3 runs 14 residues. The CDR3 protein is CASSPGRGADTQYF. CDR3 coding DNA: TGTGCCAGCAGCCCGGGGCGGGGAGCAGATACGCAGTATTTT.

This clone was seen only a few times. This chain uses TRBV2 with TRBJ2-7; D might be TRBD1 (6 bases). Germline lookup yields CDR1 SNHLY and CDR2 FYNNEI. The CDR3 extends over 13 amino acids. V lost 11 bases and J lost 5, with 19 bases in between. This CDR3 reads CAYTGTERDEQYF. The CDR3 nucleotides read TGTGCCTACACAGGGACGGAGCGTGACGAGCAGTACTTC.

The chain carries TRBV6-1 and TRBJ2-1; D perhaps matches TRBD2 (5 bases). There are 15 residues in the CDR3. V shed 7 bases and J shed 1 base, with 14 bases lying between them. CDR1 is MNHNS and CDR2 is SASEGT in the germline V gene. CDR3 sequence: CASIPGLASYNEQFF. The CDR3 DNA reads TGTGCCAGCATCCCCGGACTGGCGTCCTACAATGAGCAGTTCTTC.

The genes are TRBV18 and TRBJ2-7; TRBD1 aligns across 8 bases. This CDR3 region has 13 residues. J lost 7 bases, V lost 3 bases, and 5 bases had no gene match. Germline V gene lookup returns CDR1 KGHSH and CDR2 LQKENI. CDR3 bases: TGTGCCAGCTCACCGGGCAGGGGGCCTGAGCAGTACTTC. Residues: CASSPGRGPEQYF.

The CDR3 region has the DNA TGTGCCTGGACCCGGGCAACTAATGAAAAACTGTTTTTT. It encodes CAWTRATNEKLFF. The chain has TRBV30 and TRBJ1-4, with no clear D. The germline V and J ends were trimmed by 4 bases and 0 bases, with 6 bases remaining between them. This CDR3 has 13 residues. CDR1 is GTSNPN and CDR2 is SVGIG in the germline V gene (reference sequence). The whole variable domain, remainder taken from reference TRBV30 and TRBJ1-4, is SQTIHQWPATLVQPVGSPLSLECTVEGTSNPNLYWYRQAAGRGLQLLFYSVGIGQISSEVPQNLSASRPQDRQFILSSKKLLLSDSGFYLCAWTRATNEKLFFGSGTQLSVL.

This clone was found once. CDR3: CASSLALSGQGTDTQYF. CDR3 nucleotides: TGTGCCAGCAGCTTAGCGCTTTCGGGACAGGGCACAGATACGCAGTATTTT. The chain uses TRBV7-9 and TRBJ2-3; 8 bases are a match to TRBD1. V lost 0 bases and J lost 1; bases outside the gene matches: 6. CDR1 is SEHNR, CDR2 FQNEAQ, per germline (reference sequence). This CDR3 region has 17 residues.